A few counts support the clone carrying this T cell receptor beta chain. Its antigen is not identified. This CDR3 is built from 16 residues. The V gene lost 1 base and the J gene lost 3 bases, with 14 bases spanning the gap. CDR1 and CDR2 (germline): SGHDT, YYEEEE. The sample comes from a study of vaccination effects on CD4 cells after COVID-19. General study results and limits: Marked contraction was observed in infection-induced and vaccine-induced clones late after vaccination.

Here immunoSEQ multiplex PCR was the method, and the copy in TCRdb shows in-frame clones only, minus some. The sample contains just under 75,000 clones, 65% to 80% of which appear only once. Expansion with viral peptide pools was applied to antigen-specific CD4+ T cells by the ViraFEST assay prior to sequencing. When 10 to 11 days of culture had elapsed, CD4+ T cells were isolated. Vaccinees lacked prior SARS-CoV-2 infection and tested negative for nucleocapsid antibodies. The clonotype comes from a human donor who received a COVID-19 vaccine. The chain uses TRBV5-6 and TRBJ1-5; D possibly corresponds to TRBD1 (5 bases). The sequences come from CD4+ T cells from PBMCs cultured with HCoV-NL63 spike peptides, collected before COVID-19 vaccination. CDR3 sequence reads: CASSLFSGRINQPQHF. The CDR3, as DNA: TGTGCCAGCAGCTTGTTCTCGGGGCGCATCAATCAGCCCCAGCATTTT.